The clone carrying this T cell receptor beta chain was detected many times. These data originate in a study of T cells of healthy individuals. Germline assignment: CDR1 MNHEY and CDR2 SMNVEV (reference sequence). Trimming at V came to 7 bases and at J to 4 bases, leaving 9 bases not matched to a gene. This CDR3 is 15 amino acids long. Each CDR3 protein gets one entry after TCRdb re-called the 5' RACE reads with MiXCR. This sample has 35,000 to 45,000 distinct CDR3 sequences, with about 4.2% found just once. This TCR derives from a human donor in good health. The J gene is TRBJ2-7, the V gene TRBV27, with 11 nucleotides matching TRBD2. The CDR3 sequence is CASIATGTSGYEQYF. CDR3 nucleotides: TGTGCCAGCATCGCGACCGGGACTAGCGGTTACGAGCAGTACTTC.